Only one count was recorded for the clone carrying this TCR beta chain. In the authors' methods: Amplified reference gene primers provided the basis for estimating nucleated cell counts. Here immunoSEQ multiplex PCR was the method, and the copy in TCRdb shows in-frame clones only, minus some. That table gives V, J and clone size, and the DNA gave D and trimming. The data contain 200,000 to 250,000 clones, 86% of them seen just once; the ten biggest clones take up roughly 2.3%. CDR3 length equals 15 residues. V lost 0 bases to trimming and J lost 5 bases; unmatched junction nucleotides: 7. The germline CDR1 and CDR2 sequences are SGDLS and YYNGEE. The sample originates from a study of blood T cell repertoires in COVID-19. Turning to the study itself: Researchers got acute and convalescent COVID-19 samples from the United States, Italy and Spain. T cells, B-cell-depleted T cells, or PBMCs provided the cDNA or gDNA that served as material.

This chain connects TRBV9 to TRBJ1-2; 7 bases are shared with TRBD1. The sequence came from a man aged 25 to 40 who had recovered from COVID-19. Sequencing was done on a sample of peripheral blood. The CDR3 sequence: CASSVARGRGYGYTF. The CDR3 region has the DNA TGTGCCAGCAGCGTAGCAAGGGGGCGCGGGTATGGCTACACCTTC.